This TCR beta chain was identified in a study of Ad26.COV2.S vaccination and SARS-CoV-2 variants. The treatment was: roughly 20 received Ad26.COV2.S at low or high dose, single or two shots; roughly five received placebo; per-sample allocation not given. Each sample was drawn 63 days after the first injection (of vaccine or placebo). CDR1 MDHEN and CDR2 SYDVKM come from the germline V gene. The CDR3 consists of 13 residues. With 10 bases clipped from V and 5 bases from J, the junction kept 6 bases outside the gene matches. Sequenced by immunoSEQ multiplex PCR; TCRdb stores in-frame clones only, minus some. The repertoire holds about 350,000 clones, with less than 90% as singletons.

This sequence joins TRBV28 and TRBJ2-2, with 8 positions matching TRBD1. The sequences come from peripheral blood, collected in a trial of Ad26.COV2.S vaccine versus placebo. The sequence derives from a person aged 18-65 years who received the Ad26.COV2.S COVID-19 vaccine or a placebo. CDR3 nucleotides: TGTGCCAACGGACAGGGTTCTACCGGGGAGCTGTTTTTT. It specifies CANGQGSTGELFF. Complete variable domain (other parts from reference TRBV28 and TRBJ2-2): DVKVTQSSRYLVKRTGEKVFLECVQDMDHENMFWYRQDPGLGLRLIYFSYDVKMKEKGDIPEGYSVSREKKERFSLILESASTNQTSMYLCANGQGSTGELFFGEGSRLTVL.